These 12 T cell receptor beta chains came from one sample sequenced in a study of tumor-infiltrating lymphocytes in localized non-small cell lung cancer. Clones were sequenced by immunoSEQ multiplex PCR, and TCRdb holds only the in-frame ones, with some missing. The sample consists of some 30,000 clones, approximately 85% of them appearing once. Sequenced sample: lung tumor tissue. Every receptor here comes from a human donor with non-small cell lung cancer.

The chain has TRBV5-4 and TRBJ2-1; 8 positions agree with TRBD2. The germline gives CDR1 SGHNT, CDR2 YYREEE (reference sequence). Trimming took 0 bases from V and 4 from J; bases not matched to a gene: 3. There are 15 residues in the CDR3. The CDR3 DNA reads as TGTGCCAGCAGCTTGGACGGGGGGGCTTACAATGAGCAGTTCTTC. It encodes CASSLDGGAYNEQFF.

This clone was found once. The chain combines TRBV19 with TRBJ1-6, with no clear D. Germline CDR1 is LNHDA and CDR2 is SQIVND (reference sequence). The CDR3 contains 14 residues. V was clipped by 4 bases and J by 7 bases, with 11 bases between them. CDR3 sequence: CASSTSRTNSPLHF. DNA for the CDR3: TGTGCCAGTAGTACCTCCCGTACGAATTCACCCCTCCACTTT.

V gene TRBV7-2 combines with J gene TRBJ1-2, with D possibly TRBD1 on 5 matching bases. Trimming removed 1 base at V and 5 bases at J, with 17 bases between. This CDR3 contains 16 residues. Germline V CDR1 and CDR2: SGHTA, FQGNSA. This CDR3 reads CASSLEQTRQRYGYTF. The CDR3 DNA follows: TGTGCCAGCAGCTTAGAACAGACTCGACAGCGTTATGGCTACACCTTC.

The genes are TRBV7-8 and TRBJ2-1; the D call may be TRBD1 or TRBD2 (5 bases each). The germline V gene has CDR1 SGHVS and CDR2 FQNEAQ. This CDR3 region has 17 residues. Trimming left V 0 bases short and J 7 bases short, with 19 bases between. The CDR3 region has the DNA TGTGCCAGCAGCTTAGCTGGGGGATATCTGACTACAAATGAGCAGTTCTTC. It yields the protein CASSLAGGYLTTNEQFF.

This clone was counted once. V and J are TRBV14 and TRBJ2-3; TRBD2 aligns across 9 bases. V lost 3 bases to trimming and J lost 4 bases; unmatched junction nucleotides: 2. CDR1 SGHDN and CDR2 FVKESK come from the germline V gene. This CDR3 contains 14 residues. In DNA, the CDR3 is TGTGCCAGCAGCCAGGGACTAGCCTCAGATACGCAGTATTTT. Translated, it gives CASSQGLASDTQYF.

This clone was found a few times. V is TRBV29-1 and J is TRBJ2-1; maybe TRBD2 (6 bases). Germline assignment: CDR1 SQVTM and CDR2 ANQGSEA. Trimming shortened V by 7 bases and J by 6 bases, and 13 bases separated the two germline ends. The CDR3 loop spans 12 amino acids. In nucleotides, the CDR3 is TGCAGCGCCCATGGGGGGAGCAATGAGCAGTTCTTC. Encoded protein: CSAHGGSNEQFF.

The chain uses TRBV7-9 and TRBJ2-5; no definite D call. The ends were cut back, 1 base at V and 0 bases at J, with 6 bases in the middle. The CDR3 is 14 residues long. CDR1 SEHNR and CDR2 FQNEAQ come from the germline V gene (reference sequence). The CDR3 region is CASSLDFYQETQYF. CDR3 in DNA: TGTGCCAGCAGCTTAGATTTCTACCAAGAGACCCAGTACTTC. The whole variable domain, filled in from reference TRBV7-9 and TRBJ2-5, reads DTGVSQNPRHKITKRGQNVTFRCDPISEHNRLYWYRQTLGQGPEFLTYFQNEAQLEKSRLLSDRFSAERPKGSFSTLEIQRTEQGDSAMYLCASSLDFYQETQYFGPGTRLLVL.

V usage is TRBV6-6 and J usage is TRBJ2-5; D not certain. V was clipped by 0 bases and J by 5 bases, with 4 bases between them. The length of the CDR3 is 12 residues. Looked up from germline, CDR1 is MNHNY and CDR2 is SVGAGI (reference sequence). The CDR3 reads CASSYSGETQYF. The CDR3 nucleotides read TGTGCCAGCAGTTACTCTGGTGAGACCCAGTACTTC.

The rearrangement joins TRBV5-1 to TRBJ1-1; D gene ambiguous. Germline V gene sequence: CDR1 SGHRS, CDR2 YFSETQ. CDR3 length: 14 amino acids. V dropped 0 bases and J dropped 4 bases, with 10 bases sitting between them. The CDR3 sequence: CASSLASMGTEAFF. CDR3 bases: TGCGCCAGCAGCTTGGCCTCCATGGGCACTGAAGCTTTCTTT.

The chain carries TRBV25-1 and TRBJ2-4; 7 bases agree with TRBD1. Trimming took 5 bases from V and 13 from J; bases not matched to a gene: 5. Germline loops: CDR1 MGHDK, CDR2 SYGVNS. CDR3 length: 11 amino acids. The CDR3 DNA sequence: TGTGCCAGCAGTCGACAGGGTGGGCAGTACTTC. This encodes CASSRQGGQYF.

This sequence joins TRBV9 and TRBJ2-1; the D is unclear. The V end lost 2 bases, the J end lost 4 bases, and 10 bases lay between the germline ends. Germline CDR1 reads SGDLS; CDR2 reads YYNGEE. This CDR3 has 14 residues. Written as DNA, the CDR3 is TGTGCCAGCAGCGTTGAGCAGATATACAATGAGCAGTTCTTC. It translates to CASSVEQIYNEQFF.

This chain links TRBV30 with TRBJ2-5, with 12 bases matching TRBD2. CDR3 size: 15 residues. The J segment lost 5 bases and the V segment lost 4 bases, leaving 8 bases of the junction unmatched. CDR1 GTSNPN and CDR2 SVGIG come from the germline V gene (reference sequence). The CDR3 sequence is CAWNSGLAGMETQYF. Here the CDR3 DNA reads TGTGCCTGGAACTCCGGACTAGCGGGGATGGAGACCCAGTACTTC.